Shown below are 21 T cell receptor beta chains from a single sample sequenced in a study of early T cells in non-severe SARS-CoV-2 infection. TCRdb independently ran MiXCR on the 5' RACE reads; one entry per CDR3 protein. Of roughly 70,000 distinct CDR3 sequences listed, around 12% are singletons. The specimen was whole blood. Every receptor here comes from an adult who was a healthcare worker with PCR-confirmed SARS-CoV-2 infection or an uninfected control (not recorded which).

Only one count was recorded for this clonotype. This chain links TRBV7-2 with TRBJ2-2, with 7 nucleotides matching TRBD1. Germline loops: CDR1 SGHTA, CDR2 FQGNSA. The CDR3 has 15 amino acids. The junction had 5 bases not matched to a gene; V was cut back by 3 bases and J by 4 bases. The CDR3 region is CASSFRGPTTGELFF. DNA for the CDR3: TGTGCCAGCAGCTTTAGGGGGCCAACCACCGGGGAGCTGTTTTTT.

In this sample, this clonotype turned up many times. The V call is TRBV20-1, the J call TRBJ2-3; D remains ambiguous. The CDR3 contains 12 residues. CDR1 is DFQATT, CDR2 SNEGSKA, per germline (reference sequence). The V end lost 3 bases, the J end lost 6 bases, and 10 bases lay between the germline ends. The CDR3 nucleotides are TGCAGTGCTAGCGTCGGTATGGATACGCAGTATTTT. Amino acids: CSASVGMDTQYF.

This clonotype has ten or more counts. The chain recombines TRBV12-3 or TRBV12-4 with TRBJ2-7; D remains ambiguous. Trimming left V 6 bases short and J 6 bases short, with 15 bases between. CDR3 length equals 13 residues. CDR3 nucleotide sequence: TGTGCCAGCAGCCTAATCGGTTGGTCCGAGCAGTACTTC. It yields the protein CASSLIGWSEQYF.

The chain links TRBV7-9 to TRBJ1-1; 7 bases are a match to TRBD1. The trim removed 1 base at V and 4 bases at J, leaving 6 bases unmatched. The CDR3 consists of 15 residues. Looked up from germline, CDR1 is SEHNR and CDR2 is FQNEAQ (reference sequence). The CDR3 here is CASSLGTGAGTEAFF. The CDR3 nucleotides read TGTGCCAGCAGCTTAGGAACAGGGGCCGGCACTGAAGCTTTCTTT. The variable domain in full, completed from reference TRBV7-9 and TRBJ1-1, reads DTGVSQNPRHKITKRGQNVTFRCDPISEHNRLYWYRQTLGQGPEFLTYFQNEAQLEKSRLLSDRFSAERPKGSFSTLEIQRTEQGDSAMYLCASSLGTGAGTEAFFGQGTRLTVV.

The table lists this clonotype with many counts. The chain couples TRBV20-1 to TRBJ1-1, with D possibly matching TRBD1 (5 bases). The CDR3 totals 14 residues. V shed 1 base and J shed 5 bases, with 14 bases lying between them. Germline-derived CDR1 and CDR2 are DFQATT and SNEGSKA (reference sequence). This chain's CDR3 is CSARVGGVGTEAFF. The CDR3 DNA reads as TGCAGTGCTAGAGTTGGGGGGGTTGGGACTGAAGCTTTCTTT.

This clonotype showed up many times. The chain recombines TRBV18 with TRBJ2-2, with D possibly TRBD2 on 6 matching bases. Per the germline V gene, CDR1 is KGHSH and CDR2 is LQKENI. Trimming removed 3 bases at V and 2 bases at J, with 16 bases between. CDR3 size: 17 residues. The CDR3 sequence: CASSPVPGATNTGELFF. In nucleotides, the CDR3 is TGTGCCAGCTCACCTGTACCGGGAGCGACTAACACCGGGGAGCTGTTTTTT.

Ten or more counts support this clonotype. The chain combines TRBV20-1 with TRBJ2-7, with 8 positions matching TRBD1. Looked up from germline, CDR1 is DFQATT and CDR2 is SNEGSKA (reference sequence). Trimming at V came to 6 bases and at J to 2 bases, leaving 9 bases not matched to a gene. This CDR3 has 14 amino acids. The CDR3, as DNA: TGCAGTGCCAGATCCGGGACAGGTACCTACGAGCAGTACTTC. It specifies CSARSGTGTYEQYF.

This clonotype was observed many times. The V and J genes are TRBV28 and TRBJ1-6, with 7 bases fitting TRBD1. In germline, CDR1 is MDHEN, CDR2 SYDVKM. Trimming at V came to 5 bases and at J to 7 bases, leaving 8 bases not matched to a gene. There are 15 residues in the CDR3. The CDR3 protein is CASSPPGQWNSPLHF. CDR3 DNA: TGTGCCAGCAGTCCACCGGGACAGTGGAATTCACCCCTCCACTTT.

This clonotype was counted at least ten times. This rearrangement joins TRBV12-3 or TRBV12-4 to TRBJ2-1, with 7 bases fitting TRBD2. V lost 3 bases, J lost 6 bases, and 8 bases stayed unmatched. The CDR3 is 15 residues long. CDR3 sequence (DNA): TGTGCCAGCAGTTTCCCTCTAGCGGATCCCAATGAGCAGTTCTTC. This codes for CASSFPLADPNEQFF.

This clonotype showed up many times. CDR3 residues: CASSELQNPHEQYF. The CDR3 DNA sequence: TGTGCCAGCAGTGAACTGCAGAACCCTCACGAGCAGTACTTC. The V call is TRBV25-1, the J call TRBJ2-7; no definite D call. V gave up 2 bases and J gave up 5 bases, with 13 bases separating them. The CDR3 spans 14 residues. Looked up from germline, CDR1 is MGHDK and CDR2 is SYGVNS.

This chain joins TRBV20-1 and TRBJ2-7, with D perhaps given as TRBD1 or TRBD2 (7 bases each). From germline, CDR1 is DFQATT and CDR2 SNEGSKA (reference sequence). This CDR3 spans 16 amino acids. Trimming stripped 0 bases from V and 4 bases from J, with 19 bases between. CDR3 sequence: CSARDQGGAPRYEQYF. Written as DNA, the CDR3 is TGCAGTGCTAGAGATCAGGGGGGGGCCCCGAGATACGAGCAGTACTTC.

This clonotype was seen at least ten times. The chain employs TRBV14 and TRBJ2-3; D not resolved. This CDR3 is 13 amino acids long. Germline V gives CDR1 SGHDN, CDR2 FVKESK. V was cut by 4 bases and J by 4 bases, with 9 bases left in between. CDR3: CASSLPGPDTQYF. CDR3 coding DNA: TGTGCCAGCAGCCTACCGGGTCCAGATACGCAGTATTTT.

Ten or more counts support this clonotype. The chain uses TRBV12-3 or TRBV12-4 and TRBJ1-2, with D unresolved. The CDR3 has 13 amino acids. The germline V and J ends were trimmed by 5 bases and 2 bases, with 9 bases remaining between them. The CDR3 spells CASSRRQNYGYTF. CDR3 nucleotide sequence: TGTGCCAGCAGTAGAAGGCAGAACTATGGCTACACCTTC.

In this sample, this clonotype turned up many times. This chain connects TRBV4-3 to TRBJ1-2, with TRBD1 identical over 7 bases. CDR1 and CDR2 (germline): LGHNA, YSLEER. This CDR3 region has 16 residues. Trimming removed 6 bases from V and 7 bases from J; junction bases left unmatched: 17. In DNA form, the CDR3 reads TGCGCCAGCAGTCAACCCGGACAGGCCCAGTCCGGTGGCTACACCTTC. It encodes CASSQPGQAQSGGYTF.

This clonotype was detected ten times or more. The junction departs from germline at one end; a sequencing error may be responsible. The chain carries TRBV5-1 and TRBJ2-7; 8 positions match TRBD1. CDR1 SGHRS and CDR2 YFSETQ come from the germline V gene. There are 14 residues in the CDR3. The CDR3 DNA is TGCGCCAGCAGTTTGGACAGGGAGGCGTACGAGCAGTACTTC. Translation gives CASSLDREAYEQYF.

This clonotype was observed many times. The DNA for the CDR3 is TGTGCCAGCAGTTCCAGGAATTTCTCTGGGGCCAACGTCCTGACTTTC. Amino acids: CASSSRNFSGANVLTF. V is TRBV12-3 or TRBV12-4 and J is TRBJ2-6; the D is unclear. The V and J ends lost 4 bases and 0 bases respectively, with 10 bases between them. This CDR3 has 16 amino acids.

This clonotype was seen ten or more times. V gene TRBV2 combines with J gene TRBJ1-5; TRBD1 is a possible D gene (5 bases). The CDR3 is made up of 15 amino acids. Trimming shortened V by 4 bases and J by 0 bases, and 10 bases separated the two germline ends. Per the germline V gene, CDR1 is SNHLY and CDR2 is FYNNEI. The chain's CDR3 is CASSVRAYSNQPQHF. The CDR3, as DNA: TGTGCCAGCAGTGTCAGGGCCTATAGCAATCAGCCCCAGCATTTT.

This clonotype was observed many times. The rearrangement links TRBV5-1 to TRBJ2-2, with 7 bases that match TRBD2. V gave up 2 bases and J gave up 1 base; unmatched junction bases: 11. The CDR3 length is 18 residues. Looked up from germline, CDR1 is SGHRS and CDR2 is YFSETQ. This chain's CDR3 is CASSFTPSGTKNTGELFF. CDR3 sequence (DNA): TGCGCCAGCAGCTTCACCCCCAGCGGGACCAAGAACACCGGGGAGCTGTTTTTT.

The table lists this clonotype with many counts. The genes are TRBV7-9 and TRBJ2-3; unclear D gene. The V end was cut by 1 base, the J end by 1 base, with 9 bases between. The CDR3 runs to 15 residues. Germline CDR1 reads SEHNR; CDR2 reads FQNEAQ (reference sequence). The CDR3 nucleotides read TGTGCCAGCAGCTTAGTTGTGGGTGGCACAGATACGCAGTATTTT. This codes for CASSLVVGGTDTQYF.

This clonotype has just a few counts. CDR3 nucleotides: TGCGCCAGCAGCCTCACTAGCGGGGGGGCCGTAGATACGCAGTATTTT. Amino acid sequence: CASSLTSGGAVDTQYF. The chain combines TRBV5-1 with TRBJ2-3; 13 nucleotides line up with TRBD2. Germline CDR1 and CDR2: SGHRS and YFSETQ. The V gene end was trimmed by 4 bases and the J gene end by 5 bases; junction bases not matched to a gene: 7. The CDR3 sequence is 16 residues long.

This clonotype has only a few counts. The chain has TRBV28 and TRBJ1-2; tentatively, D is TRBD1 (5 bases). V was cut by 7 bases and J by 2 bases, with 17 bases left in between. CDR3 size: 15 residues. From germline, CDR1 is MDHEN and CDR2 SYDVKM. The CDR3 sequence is CASTPRGLINYGYTF. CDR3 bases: TGTGCCAGCACCCCCCGGGGGTTGATAAACTATGGCTACACCTTC.